The table lists the clone carrying this T cell receptor beta chain with a few counts. The antigen is unknown. Generated by immunoSEQ multiplex PCR, the TCRdb table keeps only in-frame clones and is missing some. Of roughly 82,000 clones listed, around 83% are singletons. This sample stems from a study of T cell responses to AZD1222 COVID-19 vaccine. General study results and limits: Clonal diversity was possibly underestimated, and the donors were mostly white British, with more females. Rises in breadth and depth of Spike-specific TCRs came after two AZD1222 doses.

Germline V CDR1 and CDR2: MNHEY, SVGEGT. V was clipped by 6 bases and J by 0 bases, with 16 bases between them. The CDR3 contains 16 residues. Sequencing used peripheral blood, obtained on day 0 of AZD1222 vaccination. The chain uses TRBV6-2 or TRBV6-3 and TRBJ2-3; D is uncertain. The receptor was derived from an adult in good health. The CDR3, as DNA: TGTGCCAGCAGCCCAATCGGACGGCTTAGCACAGATACGCAGTATTTT. Its translation: CASSPIGRLSTDTQYF.